Listed here are 31 T cell receptor beta chains from one sample, sequenced in a study of shared clonotypes between healthy human individuals. TCRdb keeps only in-frame clones here, not all; method: immunoSEQ multiplex PCR. In the table there are about 1.5 million clones, 95% to 99% of which are singletons. The sequencing input was naive CD4+ T cells sorted from blood. The subset denotes: CD45RA+ positively selected. Receptors were obtained from a man aged 25 to 40 in good health.

V gene TRBV7-9 combines with J gene TRBJ1-2; 7 bases agree with TRBD1. Germline V gene sequence: CDR1 SEHNR, CDR2 FQNEAQ (reference sequence). V was pared by 5 bases and J by 8 bases, with 5 bases of the junction left unmatched. The CDR3 contains 12 residues. CDR3 in DNA: TGTGCCAGCAGCCAGAGGGGGCTAGGCTACACCTTC. Its translation: CASSQRGLGYTF.

The chain combines TRBV7-2 with TRBJ2-2, with D tentatively TRBD2 (7 bases). In germline, CDR1 is SGHTA, CDR2 FQGNSA. The ends were cut back, 4 bases at V and 6 bases at J, with 15 bases in the middle. This CDR3 has 15 residues. The CDR3: CASSSRGAISGELFF. The CDR3 bases are TGTGCCAGCAGCTCCCGGGGGGCTATTTCCGGGGAGCTGTTTTTT. Full variable domain (missing parts from reference TRBV7-2 and TRBJ2-2): GAGVSQSPSNKVTEKGKDVELRCDPISGHTALYWYRQSLGQGLEFLIYFQGNSAPDKSGLPSDRFSAERTGGSVSTLTIQRTQQEDSAVYLCASSSRGAISGELFFGEGSRLTVL.

This clone came up once. The chain links TRBV18 to TRBJ2-5; no clear D. Trimming took 4 bases from V and 4 from J, leaving 7 bases between them. CDR1 is KGHSH and CDR2 is LQKENI in the germline V gene. This CDR3 is built from 12 residues. The CDR3 sequence: CASSQVGETQYF. CDR3 bases: TGTGCCAGCTCACAGGTGGGAGAGACCCAGTACTTC.

This chain uses TRBV15 with TRBJ2-1; 13 nucleotides line up with TRBD2. This CDR3 is 15 amino acids long. J was trimmed by 8 bases and V by 3 bases; bases with no gene match: 4. Germline V gives CDR1 LNHNV, CDR2 YYDKDF (reference sequence). The CDR3 here is CATSRGTSGTYEQFF. In nucleotides, the CDR3 is TGTGCCACCAGCAGGGGGACTAGCGGGACTTATGAGCAGTTCTTC.

Only one count was recorded for this clone. The chain joins TRBV25-1 to TRBJ2-7; D is possibly TRBD1 or TRBD2 (5 bases each). The CDR3 runs to 16 residues. The germline V gene encodes CDR1 MGHDK and CDR2 SYGVNS. V was shortened by 4 bases and J by 2 bases, with 18 bases between the two germline ends. CDR3 sequence (DNA): TGTGCCAGCAGTGGAAGTGTGGGGGAGCGGACCTACGAGCAGTACTTC. Protein: CASSGSVGERTYEQYF.

The genes are TRBV5-1 and TRBJ2-1, with TRBD1 matching 8 bases. The CDR3 spans 13 residues. V was clipped by 1 base and J by 9 bases; unmatched bases: 3. Germline V gene data show CDR1 as SGHRS and CDR2 as YFSETQ. The CDR3 DNA follows: TGCGCCAGCAGCTTGCAGGGGGCGGCTGAGCAGTTCTTC. Translating it yields CASSLQGAAEQFF. The full variable domain, completed using reference TRBV5-1 and TRBJ2-1, is KAGVTQTPRYLIKTRGQQVTLSCSPISGHRSVSWYQQTPGQGLQFLFEYFSETQRNKGNFPGRFSGRQFSNSRSEMNVSTLELGDSALYLCASSLQGAAEQFFGPGTRLTVL.

The chain has TRBV20-1 and TRBJ1-2; 7 bases fit TRBD1. After removal of 7 bases from V and 7 bases from J, the junction contained 6 bases not matched to a gene. The CDR3 totals 11 residues. Germline CDR1 is DFQATT and CDR2 is SNEGSKA (reference sequence). CDR3 protein: CSEHRGGGYTF. DNA of the CDR3: TGCAGTGAACACAGGGGAGGTGGCTACACCTTC.

This clone has a single count. The rearrangement links TRBV5-4 to TRBJ2-3; D possibly corresponds to TRBD1 (5 bases). Germline V lookup: CDR1 SGHNT, CDR2 YYREEE (reference sequence). V was clipped by 5 bases and J by 1 base, with 11 bases between them. The CDR3 covers 14 residues. CDR3 sequence (DNA): TGTGCCAGCAGAGCCGGCAGGGGCACAGATACGCAGTATTTT. Translation gives CASRAGRGTDTQYF. Together with reference TRBV5-4 and TRBJ2-3, the CDR3 gives the full variable domain: ETGVTQSPTHLIKTRGQQVTLRCSSQSGHNTVSWYQQALGQGPQFIFQYYREEENGRGNFPPRFSGLQFPNYSSELNVNALELDDSALYLCASRAGRGTDTQYFGPGTRLTVL.

This chain joins TRBV13 and TRBJ1-2, with a tentative D call TRBD1 (5 bases). The CDR3 is 15 residues long. V lost 4 bases, J lost 5 bases, and 17 bases lay in between. CDR1 PRHDT and CDR2 FYEKMQ come from the germline V gene (reference sequence). The CDR3 DNA reads as TGTGCCAGCAGCTCCTCGCAGGGTACATCGTATGGCTACACCTTC. Protein product: CASSSSQGTSYGYTF.

CDR3 coding DNA: TGTGCCAGCCGGGGCGGGAGCAATCAGCCCCAGCATTTT. Translating gives CASRGGSNQPQHF. The chain recombines TRBV28 with TRBJ1-5, with D perhaps matching TRBD1 (5 bases). The CDR3 length is 13 residues. V lost 8 bases, J lost 1 base, and 9 bases lay in between. The V gene's germline CDR1 is MDHEN and CDR2 SYDVKM.

V usage is TRBV21-1 and J usage is TRBJ1-5; the DNA was not compared with TRBD1, the D call given in the table. TRBV21-1 is an annotated pseudogene. This CDR3 is 18 amino acids long. In DNA form, the CDR3 reads TGTGCCAGCAGCAAAGCGGGCAGGGGGCAGGCGGGCAATCAGCCCCAGCATTTT. Its translation is CASSKAGRGQAGNQPQHF.

This clone was counted a single time. CDR3 in amino acids: CASGRLSSTGPNTEAFF. The CDR3 DNA is TGCGCCAGCGGCCGTCTAAGTTCGACAGGGCCGAACACTGAAGCTTTCTTT. This chain joins TRBV5-1 and TRBJ1-1; 7 bases are a match to TRBD1. CDR3 size: 17 residues. CDR1 is SGHRS and CDR2 is YFSETQ in the germline V gene. Germline trimming cut 7 bases from V and 1 base from J; bases unmatched to any gene: 16.

In regard to this clone: The same CDR3 arises from other DNA sequences in this sample as well. The CDR3 is CASSLDPGTDTQYF. The CDR3 nucleotides read TGCGCCAGCAGCTTGGACCCAGGCACAGATACGCAGTATTTT. This sequence joins TRBV5-1 and TRBJ2-3; D uncertain. There are 14 residues in the CDR3. Germline V CDR1 and CDR2: SGHRS, YFSETQ. The V end lost 0 bases, the J end lost 1 base, and 6 bases lay between the germline ends.

The chain couples TRBV6-5 to TRBJ1-1, with TRBD1 identical over 9 bases. This CDR3 is 13 amino acids long. The ends lost 6 bases at V and 4 bases at J; junction bases unmatched: 3. In germline, CDR1 is MNHEY, CDR2 SVGAGI. The CDR3 here is CASSKDRGTEAFF. Here the CDR3 DNA reads TGTGCCAGCAGCAAGGACAGGGGCACTGAAGCTTTCTTT.

The chain links TRBV11-2 to TRBJ2-7; 9 bases match TRBD1. The CDR3 sequence is 14 residues long. Germline assignment: CDR1 SGHAT and CDR2 FQNNGV. The V segment lost 5 bases and the J segment 1 base; nucleotides outside the gene matches: 3. CDR3 in amino acids: CASSQGQGSYEQYF. CDR3 coding DNA: TGTGCCAGCAGCCAGGGACAGGGATCCTACGAGCAGTACTTC. The full variable domain, rest sourced from reference TRBV11-2 and TRBJ2-7, is EAGVAQSPRYKIIEKRQSVAFWCNPISGHATLYWYQQILGQGPKLLIQFQNNGVVDDSQLPKDRFSAERLKGVDSTLKIQPAKLEDSAVYLCASSQGQGSYEQYFGPGTRLTVT.

V gene TRBV7-2 combines with J gene TRBJ2-3, with 8 bases lining up with TRBD1. J lost 1 base, V lost 2 bases, and 2 bases had no gene match. Germline CDR1 SGHTA, CDR2 FQGNSA. The CDR3 extends over 15 amino acids. The CDR3 coding sequence is TGTGCCAGCAGCTTATGGGGACAGGGCACAGATACGCAGTATTTT. Protein sequence: CASSLWGQGTDTQYF.

This clone was seen just once. V gene TRBV5-4 combines with J gene TRBJ2-2; 14 bases line up with TRBD2. Germline-derived CDR1 and CDR2 are SGHNT and YYREEE (reference sequence). The CDR3 is 17 residues long. Trimming at V came to 4 bases and at J to 6 bases, leaving 8 bases not matched to a gene. CDR3 nucleotide sequence: TGTGCCAGCAGCGGAAAGACTAGCGGGAGGGCCCCCGGGGAGCTGTTTTTT. This codes for CASSGKTSGRAPGELFF.

For this clone: This same CDR3 is encoded by further DNA sequences in the sample. The rearrangement links TRBV7-3 to TRBJ2-1; D is possibly TRBD2 (6 bases). With 2 bases removed from V and 1 base from J, the gap between germline ends came to 6 bases. From germline, CDR1 is SGHTA and CDR2 FQGTGA. CDR3 length: 14 residues. CDR3 nucleotide sequence: TGTGCCAGCAGCTTAGGGGGGTCCTACAATGAGCAGTTCTTC. Residues: CASSLGGSYNEQFF.

The chain couples TRBV5-1 to TRBJ1-5, with D perhaps TRBD1 (5 bases). Germline lookup yields CDR1 SGHRS and CDR2 YFSETQ. The CDR3 consists of 14 residues. V dropped 4 bases and J dropped 7 bases, with 15 bases sitting between them. CDR3 sequence (DNA): TGCGCCAGCAGCCTAGGGGAAGAAGACCAGCCCCAGCATTTT. Protein: CASSLGEEDQPQHF. Filled out from reference TRBV5-1 and TRBJ1-5, the complete variable domain reads KAGVTQTPRYLIKTRGQQVTLSCSPISGHRSVSWYQQTPGQGLQFLFEYFSETQRNKGNFPGRFSGRQFSNSRSEMNVSTLELGDSALYLCASSLGEEDQPQHFGDGTRLSIL.

V is TRBV19 and J is TRBJ1-3; 8 nucleotides agree with TRBD1. The CDR3 length is 16 residues. The germline gives CDR1 LNHDA, CDR2 SQIVND (reference sequence). V was pared by 3 bases and J by 4 bases, with 8 bases of the junction left unmatched. CDR3 loop: CASSIITGTGGNTIYF. The DNA of the CDR3 is TGTGCCAGTAGTATTATAACGGGGACAGGCGGAAACACCATATATTTT.

The chain couples TRBV19 to TRBJ1-2; 7 bases map to TRBD1. CDR1 is LNHDA, CDR2 SQIVND, per germline (reference sequence). This CDR3 comprises 16 residues. V shed 0 bases and J 8 bases; nucleotides not matched to a gene: 12. The DNA for the CDR3 is TGTGCCAGTAGTATAGATGGGGGACAGCTCCTCCGAGGCTACACCTTC. The encoded protein is CASSIDGGQLLRGYTF. Supplemented by reference TRBV19 and TRBJ1-2, the full variable domain reads DGGITQSPKYLFRKEGQNVTLSCEQNLNHDAMYWYRQDPGQGLRLIYYSQIVNDFQKGDIAEGYSVSREKKESFPLTVTSAQKNPTAFYLCASSIDGGQLLRGYTFGSGTRLTVV.

CDR3 sequence: CASSKGQGASDRELFF. CDR3 DNA sequence: TGCGCCAGCAGCAAGGGACAGGGGGCGTCTGACCGGGAGCTGTTTTTT. The gene calls are TRBV5-1 and TRBJ2-2; 12 bases are a match to TRBD1. This CDR3 has 16 residues. Germline CDR1 and CDR2: SGHRS and YFSETQ. Trimming at V came to 4 bases and at J to 9 bases, leaving 10 bases not matched to a gene.

This chain joins TRBV28 and TRBJ1-5; D is undetermined. This CDR3 comprises 14 residues. Germline CDR1 reads MDHEN; CDR2 reads SYDVKM. V gave up 3 bases and J gave up 5 bases, with 11 bases separating them. The CDR3 is CASSLVREDQPQHF. The CDR3, as DNA: TGTGCCAGCAGTTTGGTACGGGAAGATCAGCCCCAGCATTTT.

This sequence joins TRBV7-9 and TRBJ2-2; D unclear. CDR1 is SEHNR, CDR2 FQNEAQ, per germline (reference sequence). The V and J ends lost 1 base and 2 bases respectively, with 8 bases between them. The CDR3 sequence is 15 residues long. CDR3 protein: CASSLGALNTGELFF. Written as DNA, the CDR3 is TGTGCCAGCAGCTTAGGGGCACTAAACACCGGGGAGCTGTTTTTT.

The V and J genes are TRBV14 and TRBJ2-7; possibly TRBD1 for D (6 bases). CDR3 size: 17 residues. Germline V gene lookup returns CDR1 SGHDN and CDR2 FVKESK. Trimming removed 2 bases from V and 3 bases from J, with 20 bases in between. CDR3 sequence (DNA): TGTGCCAGCAGCCAAACCAATCGACAGGCTACGGGCTACGAGCAGTACTTC. Its protein is CASSQTNRQATGYEQYF.

This clone came up once. The gene calls are TRBV21-1 and TRBJ2-2. TRBV21-1 is a recognized pseudogene. This CDR3 is built from 16 residues. Written as DNA, the CDR3 is TGTGCCAGCAGCCAACCCCCGGGGCATTTTCCGGGGGAGCTGTTTTTT. Its protein is CASSQPPGHFPGELFF.

This rearrangement joins TRBV6-5 to TRBJ2-7; D tentatively reads TRBD1 or TRBD2 (6 bases each). This CDR3 region has 14 residues. Trimming took 6 bases from V and 5 from J, leaving 17 bases between them. Germline CDR1 MNHEY, CDR2 SVGAGI. The CDR3 DNA reads as TGTGCCAGCAGACAATTTGGGGGGCCCAACGAGCAGTACTTC. Translating it yields CASRQFGGPNEQYF.

This clone was detected only once. The chain employs TRBV2 and TRBJ2-1; 10 bases align to TRBD2. The CDR3 extends over 14 amino acids. Unmatched junction bases numbered 8, after V lost 7 bases and J lost 8 bases. Germline CDR1 is SNHLY and CDR2 is FYNNEI. CDR3 sequence reads: CASTPAGGRYEQFF. CDR3 sequence (DNA): TGTGCCAGCACCCCAGCGGGAGGGAGGTATGAGCAGTTCTTC.

This clone was detected once. This chain joins TRBV19 and TRBJ1-2; D gene unclear. Trimming cost V 3 bases and J 0 bases, with 8 bases left between them. The CDR3 has 14 amino acids. From germline, CDR1 is LNHDA and CDR2 SQIVND (reference sequence). The chain's CDR3 is CASSMGTPNYGYTF. The CDR3 coding sequence is TGTGCCAGTAGTATGGGAACACCTAACTATGGCTACACCTTC.

This clone is a singleton in its sample. The chain has TRBV10-3 and TRBJ2-1, with 12 bases matching TRBD2. The CDR3 has 16 amino acids. CDR1 and CDR2 (germline): ENHRY, SYGVKD. J gave up 8 bases and V 1 base, and 6 bases lay outside the gene matches. The CDR3 region has the DNA TGTGCCATCAGTGAGTGGTCTAGCGGGAGGGTAGATGAGCAGTTCTTC. Its protein product is CAISEWSSGRVDEQFF.

The chain combines TRBV7-9 with TRBJ1-1, with 8 positions matching TRBD1. Germline V CDR1 and CDR2: SEHNR, FQNEAQ (reference sequence). The CDR3 is 15 residues long. After removal of 5 bases from V and 0 bases from J, the junction contained 5 bases not matched to a gene. The CDR3 DNA follows: TGTGCCAGCAGCAAACTGACAGGGGTGAACACTGAAGCTTTCTTT. Translating it yields CASSKLTGVNTEAFF.